This entry features one T cell receptor beta chain sequence. Its antigen remains unidentified. The CDR3 has 17 residues. V shed 0 bases and J shed 0 bases, with 14 bases lying between them. CDR1 and CDR2 from the germline V gene are KGHSH and LQKENI. Each sample yielded 90,000 to 100,000 assayed TCR templates. The data were produced by immunoSEQ multiplex PCR, yet TCRdb's version contains in-frame clones alone and is incomplete. The sample records about 87,000 clones, 94% being singletons. These data come from a study of siplizumab effects on memory and regulatory T cells. Findings and caveats of the study: Most proliferating CD4+ or CD8+ clones, roughly 75-97%, had no naive or memory assignment. Suppressive function of proliferating Tregs from siplizumab cultures was not confirmed.

This receptor was identified in a human donor in good health. Sequencing was done on a sample of non-Treg CD4+ T cells sorted from blood. V and J are TRBV18 and TRBJ1-1, with D possibly being TRBD1 (5 bases). As DNA, the CDR3 is TGTGCCAGCTCACCACCGGGACTCAAAAACATGAACACTGAAGCTTTCTTT. Translated: CASSPPGLKNMNTEAFF.